The 23 T cell receptor beta chains below all came from one sample that was sequenced in a study of shared clonotypes between healthy human individuals. The assay was immunoSEQ multiplex PCR, and TCRdb's table has in-frame clones only and misses some. Seen here are 100,000 to 120,000 clones, more than 65% observed once, and the top ten hold approximately 23%. The sequenced sample consisted of memory CD8+ T cells sorted from blood. Subset indicated: CD45RO+ cells pooled with CCR7-negative TemRA cells. The receptor set was obtained from a woman younger than 45 in good health.

J is TRBJ2-7 and V is TRBV7-9, with 11 bases fitting TRBD1. V shed 5 bases, J shed 6 bases, and the junction held 9 bases outside the gene matches. Germline V gene lookup returns CDR1 SEHNR and CDR2 FQNEAQ (reference sequence). This CDR3 spans 15 amino acids. In DNA form, the CDR3 reads TGTGCCAGCAGCCCCCCCGGGACAGGGGGGTCCGAGCAGTACTTC. It is translated as CASSPPGTGGSEQYF.

This chain joins TRBV27 and TRBJ2-3; weak D call: TRBD2 (6 bases). Trimming removed 8 bases at V and 5 bases at J, with 17 bases between. The length of the CDR3 is 14 residues. Germline V CDR1 and CDR2: MNHEY, SMNVEV (reference sequence). The CDR3 region has the DNA TGTGCCAGCCGCCGTGGCGGGACGGGAGATACGCAGTATTTT. The encoded protein is CASRRGGTGDTQYF.

This clone was seen ten or more times. This chain joins TRBV6-5 and TRBJ2-1, with 11 bases fitting TRBD2. Losses at the gene ends were 1 base for V and 10 bases for J; bases not matched to a gene: 9. CDR1 is MNHEY, CDR2 SVGAGI, per germline. The CDR3 runs to 16 residues. The DNA for the CDR3 is TGTGCCAGCAGTTACTTACTAGCGGGAGTTGGAGGAGAGCAGTTCTTC. Translated: CASSYLLAGVGGEQFF.

The chain is built from TRBV11-2 and TRBJ2-7, with a tentative D call TRBD1 (5 bases). CDR1 and CDR2 from the germline V gene are SGHAT and FQNNGV. With 3 bases removed from V and 4 bases from J, the gap between germline ends came to 13 bases. The CDR3 runs 14 residues. The CDR3 DNA reads as TGTGCCAGCAGCTTGGACAATCTAGGGTACGAGCAGTACTTC. It is translated as CASSLDNLGYEQYF.

This clone was detected a few times. The V and J genes are TRBV5-1 and TRBJ1-5; D is uncertain. Per germline, CDR1 SGHRS and CDR2 YFSETQ. The CDR3 sequence is 13 residues long. The V end was cut by 5 bases, the J end by 9 bases, with 15 bases between. As DNA, the CDR3 is TGCGCCAGCAGTCAAGAGGTGGATAGGCCCCAGCATTTT. Its protein is CASSQEVDRPQHF.

The chain is built from TRBV2 and TRBJ1-1, with D tentatively TRBD1 (5 bases). The V gene lost 9 bases and the J gene lost 4 bases, with 15 bases spanning the gap. CDR3 size: 13 residues. Germline CDR1 reads SNHLY; CDR2 reads FYNNEI. The CDR3 reads CASTLGGTTEAFF. For the CDR3, the DNA is TGTGCCAGTACCCTCGGGGGGACCACTGAAGCTTTCTTT.

This clone has a count of ten or more. The chain uses TRBV28 and TRBJ2-6, with D uncertain. Germline loops: CDR1 MDHEN, CDR2 SYDVKM. V dropped 6 bases and J dropped 1 base, with 13 bases sitting between them. The CDR3 consists of 16 residues. This CDR3 is CASSQSAVSGANVLTF. CDR3 sequence (DNA): TGTGCCAGCAGCCAATCCGCAGTGTCTGGGGCCAACGTCCTGACTTTC.

The chain employs TRBV30 and TRBJ1-1, with D uncertain. This CDR3 region has 11 residues. Deletions cut 5 bases from V and 8 bases from J, with 12 bases between. Germline V CDR1 and CDR2: GTSNPN, SVGIG (reference sequence). CDR3 DNA: TGTGCCTGGGCCTGGCGGGGAGAAGCTTTCTTT. It is translated as CAWAWRGEAFF.

There are many counts of this clone. This chain connects TRBV7-9 to TRBJ1-1; D might be TRBD1 (6 bases). CDR1 is SEHNR and CDR2 is FQNEAQ in the germline V gene (reference sequence). The CDR3 contains 14 residues. Trimming left V 3 bases short and J 4 bases short, with 12 bases between. The CDR3 is CASSFVQGATEAFF. DNA of the CDR3: TGTGCCAGCAGCTTCGTACAGGGAGCCACTGAAGCTTTCTTT.

The gene calls are TRBV7-9 and TRBJ2-7, with a tentative D call TRBD2 (5 bases). The CDR3 runs to 14 residues. Germline-derived CDR1 and CDR2 are SEHNR and FQNEAQ (reference sequence). V was clipped by 5 bases and J by 6 bases, with 17 bases between them. The CDR3 DNA sequence: TGTGCCAGCAGCCCCGGAGATTTTCGGGGCGAGCAGTACTTC. It specifies CASSPGDFRGEQYF.

This chain links TRBV11-3 with TRBJ2-7; tentatively, D is TRBD1 or TRBD2 (5 bases each). Germline values: CDR1 SGHNT, CDR2 YENEEA. V lost 5 bases and J 3 bases, leaving 17 bases between the germline ends. The CDR3 has 15 amino acids. The CDR3 spells CASSLPPGDRYEQYF. The CDR3 DNA follows: TGTGCCAGCAGCCTCCCCCCCGGGGACCGCTACGAGCAGTACTTC. Using reference TRBV11-3 and TRBJ2-7 for the parts outside the CDR3, the full variable domain is EAGVVQSPRYKIIEKKQPVAFWCNPISGHNTLYWYLQNLGQGPELLIRYENEEAVDDSQLPKDRFSAERLKGVDSTLKIQPAELGDSAVYLCASSLPPGDRYEQYFGPGTRLTVT.

This rearrangement joins TRBV6-4 to TRBJ2-1; 9 bases map to TRBD2. The germline V gene encodes CDR1 MRHNA and CDR2 SNTAGT. CDR3 size: 15 residues. V shed 0 bases, J shed 5 bases, and the junction held 2 bases outside the gene matches. CDR3 nucleotide sequence: TGTGCCAGCAGTGACTCGACTAGCGGCGACAATGAGCAGTTCTTC. This gives the protein CASSDSTSGDNEQFF.

This clone was seen a handful of times. The chain couples TRBV4-2 to TRBJ2-1, with TRBD2 matching over 8 bases. The CDR3 length is 16 residues. The germline V gene has CDR1 LGHNA and CDR2 YNFKEQ. V lost 4 bases, J lost 2 bases, and 7 bases stayed unmatched. The CDR3 coding sequence is TGTGCCAGCAGCCGTGAGAGCGGGGGCACCTACAATGAGCAGTTCTTC. This gives the protein CASSRESGGTYNEQFF.

CDR3 in DNA: TGTGCCTGGAGCTTATGGTTGGAGGCTAACTATGGCTACACCTTC. As protein: CAWSLWLEANYGYTF. The chain combines TRBV30 with TRBJ1-2; D ambiguous. The germline CDR1 and CDR2 sequences are GTSNPN and SVGIG (reference sequence). This CDR3 has 15 residues. The V gene lost 3 bases and the J gene lost 0 bases, with 14 bases spanning the gap.

V and J are TRBV5-4 and TRBJ2-1; 8 nucleotides align to TRBD2. The CDR3 is 17 amino acids. Germline V gene sequence: CDR1 SGHNT, CDR2 YYREEE (reference sequence). The V and J ends lost 4 bases and 4 bases, in that order; junction bases with no gene match: 13. As DNA, the CDR3 is TGTGCCAGCAGCCTCCCGGGCGCCAGCGGGAGTTACAATGAGCAGTTCTTC. This codes for CASSLPGASGSYNEQFF.

This rearrangement joins TRBV27 to TRBJ2-5, with a weak D call TRBD1 (5 bases). CDR1 is MNHEY, CDR2 SMNVEV, per germline (reference sequence). Trimming shortened V by 0 bases and J by 3 bases, and 17 bases separated the two germline ends. The CDR3 spans 17 residues. CDR3 sequence (DNA): TGTGCCAGCAGTTTATCGAGATTGGGGCCGCCTAAAGAGACCCAGTACTTC. Translating it yields CASSLSRLGPPKETQYF.

This chain connects TRBV13 to TRBJ2-7, with D hard to call. This CDR3 contains 13 residues. Per germline, CDR1 PRHDT and CDR2 FYEKMQ (reference sequence). V shed 8 bases and J shed 2 bases, with 13 bases lying between them. The CDR3 is CASGLTPTYEQYF. The CDR3 nucleotides read TGTGCCAGCGGATTAACACCCACCTACGAGCAGTACTTC.

J is TRBJ1-2 and V is TRBV6-4; maybe TRBD1 (5 bases). Deletions cut 4 bases from V and 8 bases from J, with 14 bases between. The germline gives CDR1 MRHNA, CDR2 SNTAGT. The CDR3 has 13 residues. The DNA for the CDR3 is TGTGCCAGCAGTGCCGACGACAGTCAGGGCTACACCTTC. Its translation: CASSADDSQGYTF.

The chain has TRBV9 and TRBJ2-1, with TRBD2 matching over 7 bases. The CDR3 loop spans 16 amino acids. Germline values: CDR1 SGDLS, CDR2 YYNGEE. After removal of 4 bases from V and 5 bases from J, the junction contained 12 bases not matched to a gene. The CDR3 protein is CASSPPGLAVDNEQFF. The CDR3 DNA reads as TGTGCCAGCAGCCCCCCTGGGCTAGCGGTTGACAATGAGCAGTTCTTC.

The gene calls are TRBV5-4 and TRBJ1-1; TRBD1 matches 10 bases. The germline gives CDR1 SGHNT, CDR2 YYREEE (reference sequence). V trimming: 7 bases; J trimming: 5 bases; junction bases outside the gene matches: 8. This CDR3 comprises 14 residues. The CDR3: CASRQAGQGTEAFF. The CDR3, as DNA: TGTGCCAGCCGGCAAGCGGGACAGGGGACTGAAGCTTTCTTT.

This clone was counted at least ten times. The chain combines TRBV25-1 with TRBJ2-2, with D possibly matching TRBD1 (6 bases). The CDR3 extends over 14 amino acids. Deletions cut 4 bases from V and 6 bases from J, with 12 bases between. Germline loops: CDR1 MGHDK, CDR2 SYGVNS. CDR3 sequence reads: CASSGPGEAGELFF. The CDR3 coding sequence is TGTGCCAGCAGTGGCCCAGGGGAAGCCGGGGAGCTGTTTTTT.

The chain is built from TRBV25-1 and TRBJ1-4; 8 bases fit TRBD1. J was trimmed by 6 bases and V by 2 bases; bases with no gene match: 5. The CDR3 runs to 15 residues. Germline V lookup: CDR1 MGHDK, CDR2 SYGVNS. The CDR3 DNA reads as TGTGCCAGCAGTGAACCGGGACAGGCCCATGAAAAACTGTTTTTT. It codes for CASSEPGQAHEKLFF.

The gene calls are TRBV13 and TRBJ2-1; 16 nucleotides line up with TRBD2. The CDR3 sequence is 16 residues long. CDR1 is PRHDT and CDR2 is FYEKMQ in the germline V gene (reference sequence). With 5 bases clipped from V and 9 bases from J, the junction kept 7 bases outside the gene matches. The CDR3 here is CASSPTGLAGGLEQFF. CDR3 coding DNA: TGTGCCAGCAGCCCGACGGGACTAGCGGGAGGGCTTGAGCAGTTCTTC. The full variable domain, with the rest looked up from reference TRBV13 and TRBJ2-1, is AAGVIQSPRHLIKEKRETATLKCYPIPRHDTVYWYQQGPGQDPQFLISFYEKMQSDKGSIPDRFSAQQFSDYHSELNMSSLELGDSALYFCASSPTGLAGGLEQFFGPGTRLTVL.